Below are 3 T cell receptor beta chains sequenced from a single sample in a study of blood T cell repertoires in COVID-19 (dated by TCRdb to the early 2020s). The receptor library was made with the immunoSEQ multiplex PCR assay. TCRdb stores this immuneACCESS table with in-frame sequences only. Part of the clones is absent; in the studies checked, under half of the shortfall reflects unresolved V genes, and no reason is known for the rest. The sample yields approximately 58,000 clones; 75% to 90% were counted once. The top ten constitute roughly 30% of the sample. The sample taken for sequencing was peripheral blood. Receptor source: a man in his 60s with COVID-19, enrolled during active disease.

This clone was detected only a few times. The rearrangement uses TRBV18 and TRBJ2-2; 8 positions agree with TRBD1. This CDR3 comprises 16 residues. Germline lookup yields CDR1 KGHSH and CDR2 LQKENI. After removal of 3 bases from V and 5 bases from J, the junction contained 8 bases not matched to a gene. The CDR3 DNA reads TGTGCCAGCTCACCCTACGGACAGGGTCGAACCGGGGAGCTGTTTTTT. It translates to CASSPYGQGRTGELFF.

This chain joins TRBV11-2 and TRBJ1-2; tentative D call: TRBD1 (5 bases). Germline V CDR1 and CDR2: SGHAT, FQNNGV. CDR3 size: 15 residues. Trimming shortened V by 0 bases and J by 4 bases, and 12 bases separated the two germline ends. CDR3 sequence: CASSLDFGRGYGYTF. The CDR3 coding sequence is TGTGCCAGCAGCTTAGATTTTGGAAGGGGCTATGGCTACACCTTC.

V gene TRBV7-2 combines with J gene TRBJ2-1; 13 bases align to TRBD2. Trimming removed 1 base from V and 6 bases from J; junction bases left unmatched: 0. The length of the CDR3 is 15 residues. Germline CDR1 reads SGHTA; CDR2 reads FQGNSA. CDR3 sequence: CASSLGTSGSNEQFF. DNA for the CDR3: TGTGCCAGCAGCTTAGGGACTAGCGGGAGCAATGAGCAGTTCTTC. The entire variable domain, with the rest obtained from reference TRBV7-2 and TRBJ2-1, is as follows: GAGVSQSPSNKVTEKGKDVELRCDPISGHTALYWYRQSLGQGLEFLIYFQGNSAPDKSGLPSDRFSAERTGGSVSTLTIQRTQQEDSAVYLCASSLGTSGSNEQFFGPGTRLTVL.